Described below is a single T cell receptor beta chain sequence and its context. Its antigen is as yet unknown. A couple of CD3G-deficient patients had more severe autoimmunity; all had some. The data were taken from a study of regulatory T cells. Study conclusions and caveats: Hydrophobic residues at CDR3 positions 6 and 7 were enriched in conventional CD4+ T cells of CD3G-deficient patients.

The PCR used 52 TRBV and 13 TRBJ primers. TCRdb's table, derived via immunoSEQ multiplex PCR, lists solely in-frame clones and lacks some. This table holds approximately 31,000 clones, roughly 92% found once. Germline loops: CDR1 MDHEN, CDR2 SYDVKM. The germline V and J ends were trimmed by 6 bases and 4 bases, with 13 bases remaining between them. The CDR3 has 15 amino acids. The specimen sequenced was conventional CD4+ T cells sorted from blood. The TCR comes from a child under 10 years old with CD3G deficiency. The gene calls are TRBV28 and TRBJ2-6, with D hard to call. CDR3 bases: TGTGCCAGCAGCCCTGCTACCATAGGGGCCAACGTCCTGACTTTC. Translated, it gives CASSPATIGANVLTF.